This TCR beta chain was found in a study of blood T cell repertoires in COVID-19 (dated by TCRdb to the early 2020s). Background for the entire study: Collaborator samples came from the United States, Italy and Spain and covered acute and convalescent phases of COVID-19. The material from the prospective study consisted of cDNA or gDNA derived from T cells, B-cell-depleted T cells, or PBMCs. Subjects who had been exposed to COVID-19, were actively infected with it, or had recovered from it provided the deeply sampled blood TCRbeta repertoires that made up the dataset. A freely available public database, intended as a resource for researchers studying the immune response to SARS-CoV-2, is where the repertoires were released. The samples were drawn from the first 160 participants of the ongoing ImmuneRACE study and from over a thousand subjects provided by 6 global collaborators. The sample metadata nearly always contained a de-identified subject ID, COVID-19 status, age in years and sex. HLA class I and class II types, where available, came from metadata supplied by the sample provider rather than from assay-based typing. Results the study describes overall, beyond this receptor: Clinical and demographic metadata were provided uncurated, with the amount varying by source and participant.

TCRbeta CDR3 regions were amplified from genomic DNA by means of the immunoSEQ Assay, a bias-controlled multiplex PCR. Per the authors' processing: Within the assay, amplification of reference gene primers was used to estimate how many nucleated cells each sample contained. To quantify the absolute abundance of each unique TCRbeta CDR3 rearrangement, sequence reads were collapsed and filtered. Productive Simpson clonality was computed per sample as the square root of Simpson's diversity index over productive rearrangements. TCRdb obtained this table from immuneACCESS and retained in-frame rearrangements with V and J assigned. These tables miss some clones; where compared with another copy, unresolved V genes account for less than half of the shortfall, and the remainder is unexplained. That table is the source of V, J and clone size, and D and trimming were worked out from the DNA. The sample has under 45,000 clones on record, about 86% of them singletons. 3.9% of the sample is in the top ten clones.

One collaborating source in Seattle enrolled patients while the patients were actively infected and followed the patients over time throughout the course of disease. Whole blood was collected in K2EDTA tubes by collaborating institutions according to the institutions' own protocols. For TCRbeta analysis, collaborators shipped samples as frozen whole blood, isolated PBMCs, or DNA extracted from either of those sample types. As for this clone: Which antigen it targets is not known. Base qualities are not at hand, and no much larger clone is one base apart.

CDR1 LGHNT and CDR2 FRNRAP were looked up in the germline V gene. The CDR3, from cysteine to phenylalanine, totals 17 residues. The only DNA kept is the CDR3, 51 bases in frame from the first base. Ends trimmed: V by 2 bases, J by 2 bases; bases unmatched to a gene: 6. This chain joins TRBV12-5 to TRBJ2-1; a stretch of 10 junction bases matches TRBD1. The TCR comes from a man between 35 and 55 years old with COVID-19, enrolled during active disease. Specimen: peripheral blood. The CDR3 protein is CASGLSRGQGTYNEQFF. In nucleotide form, the sequence is TGTGCTAGTGGTTTGTCCAGGGGACAGGGGACCTACAATGAGCAGTTCTTC.